The 15 T cell receptor beta chains below come from one sample, sequenced in a study of blood T cell repertoires in COVID-19. Clones were sequenced by immunoSEQ multiplex PCR, and TCRdb holds only the in-frame ones, with some missing. The sample contains roughly 150,000 clones, about 90% of which appear only once. The sequencing sample was made of peripheral blood. The receptors come from a man in his sixties with acute or convalescent COVID-19.

This chain links TRBV5-1 with TRBJ1-2; no firm D call. Per the germline V gene, CDR1 is SGHRS and CDR2 is YFSETQ. V was cut by 5 bases and J by 3 bases, with 14 bases left in between. This CDR3 comprises 14 residues. The CDR3 region is CASSKQSLDYGYTF. The CDR3 bases are TGCGCCAGCAGTAAACAGAGTCTTGACTATGGCTACACCTTC. The variable domain in full, with the rest retrieved from reference TRBV5-1 and TRBJ1-2, is KAGVTQTPRYLIKTRGQQVTLSCSPISGHRSVSWYQQTPGQGLQFLFEYFSETQRNKGNFPGRFSGRQFSNSRSEMNVSTLELGDSALYLCASSKQSLDYGYTFGSGTRLTVV.

The gene calls are TRBV4-1 and TRBJ1-2; 8 bases are a match to TRBD1. CDR1 is MGHRA, CDR2 YSYEKL, per germline. V dropped 3 bases and J dropped 2; count of bases not matched to a gene: 5. This CDR3 spans 15 amino acids. The CDR3 sequence: CASSHPQGANYGYTF. The CDR3 region has the DNA TGCGCCAGCAGCCACCCCCAGGGGGCGAACTATGGCTACACCTTC.

The chain joins TRBV7-9 to TRBJ1-1, with a weak D call TRBD1 (6 bases). The V gene lost 7 bases and the J gene lost 0 bases, with 15 bases spanning the gap. The CDR3 is made up of 15 amino acids. The germline gives CDR1 SEHNR, CDR2 FQNEAQ (reference sequence). In DNA, the CDR3 is TGTGCCAGCACCCGAGGGGGGGGAATGAACACTGAAGCTTTCTTT. This gives the protein CASTRGGGMNTEAFF.

The rearrangement joins TRBV5-4 to TRBJ2-2; no firm D call. The CDR3 sequence is 14 residues long. The germline V and J ends were trimmed by 0 bases and 3 bases, with 6 bases remaining between them. Germline CDR1 and CDR2: SGHNT and YYREEE (reference sequence). CDR3 DNA: TGTGCCAGCAGCTTGGCCCGTTACACCGGGGAGCTGTTTTTT. Translated: CASSLARYTGELFF.

The J gene is TRBJ1-1, the V gene TRBV10-1; D remains ambiguous. Germline loops: CDR1 WNHNN, CDR2 SYGVQD (reference sequence). CDR3 size: 13 residues. V was shortened by 6 bases and J by 1 base, with 9 bases between the two germline ends. CDR3 in amino acids: CASSREGNTEAFF. The DNA for the CDR3 is TGCGCCAGCAGCCGGGAGGGGAACACTGAAGCTTTCTTT.

The gene calls are TRBV6-2 or TRBV6-3 and TRBJ2-5, with 8 bases aligning to TRBD2. Germline V lookup: CDR1 MNHEY, CDR2 SVGEGT. V gave up 4 bases and J gave up 3 bases; unmatched junction bases: 13. The CDR3 extends over 17 amino acids. DNA of the CDR3: TGTGCCAGCAGTTTGGGGCGAACTAGCGGCCAAAAAGAGACCCAGTACTTC. Amino acid sequence: CASSLGRTSGQKETQYF.

This clone was seen a single time. CDR3 DNA: TGTGCCAGTCAGGGCCAGAGCTCCTATAATTCACCCCTCCACTTT. This gives the protein CASQGQSSYNSPLHF. The chain links TRBV19 to TRBJ1-6, with a tentative D call TRBD1 (5 bases). V was pared by 8 bases and J by 0 bases, with 11 bases between. The CDR3 is made up of 15 amino acids. CDR1 is LNHDA, CDR2 SQIVND, per germline (reference sequence).

This clone came up a few times. V usage is TRBV9 and J usage is TRBJ1-2, with 7 bases fitting TRBD1. V dropped 1 base and J dropped 4; count of bases not matched to a gene: 13. The length of the CDR3 is 17 residues. The germline V gene has CDR1 SGDLS and CDR2 YYNGEE. The CDR3 DNA reads TGTGCCAGCAGCGTATCCGACAGCATACAGGGGACCTATGGCTACACCTTC. Its protein product is CASSVSDSIQGTYGYTF.

The V and J genes are TRBV4-1 and TRBJ1-4; D is uncertain. V lost 0 bases, J lost 0 bases, and 11 bases lay in between. Germline V gene sequence: CDR1 MGHRA, CDR2 YSYEKL. The CDR3 has 17 amino acids. DNA for the CDR3: TGCGCCAGCAGCCAAGATCAGGTCCTGACAACTAATGAAAAACTGTTTTTT. This translates into CASSQDQVLTTNEKLFF.

CDR3 nucleotides: TGTGCCAGCAGCGGGACAGGGAGTGGCTACACCTTC. Its translation: CASSGTGSGYTF. The rearrangement uses TRBV12-3 or TRBV12-4 and TRBJ1-2, with 9 bases identical to TRBD1. Trimming cost V 6 bases and J 7 bases; bases outside gene matches: 3. CDR3 length: 12 amino acids.

V usage is TRBV18 and J usage is TRBJ1-1, with D maybe TRBD1 (5 bases). CDR1 is KGHSH, CDR2 LQKENI, per germline. Trimming left V 2 bases short and J 3 bases short, with 7 bases between. This CDR3 has 13 amino acids. The CDR3 region is CASSPWGDTEAFF. CDR3 sequence (DNA): TGTGCCAGCTCACCATGGGGGGACACTGAAGCTTTCTTT.

The CDR3 DNA reads as TGTGCCAGCGACTTATGGGCGGGGGGCGGTGAGCAGTTCTTC. Translated: CASDLWAGGGEQFF. The gene calls are TRBV5-8 and TRBJ2-1; 8 nucleotides match TRBD2. The CDR3 covers 14 residues. Trimming took 7 bases from V and 9 from J; bases not matched to a gene: 12. Germline CDR1 SGHTS, CDR2 YDEGEE.

This rearrangement joins TRBV6-5 to TRBJ1-1, with D possibly being TRBD1 (5 bases). Looked up from germline, CDR1 is MNHEY and CDR2 is SVGAGI. This CDR3 has 13 amino acids. Trimming took 7 bases from V and 9 from J, leaving 18 bases between them. CDR3 in DNA: TGTGCCAGCACCCGACCCGACAGTCCCAAAGCTTTCTTT. This gives the protein CASTRPDSPKAFF.

This clone has only one observation. The V and J genes are TRBV10-2 and TRBJ1-2; 9 bases match TRBD1. The trim removed 6 bases at V and 4 bases at J, leaving 9 bases unmatched. The CDR3 has 15 amino acids. Looked up from germline, CDR1 is WSHSY and CDR2 is SAAADI. CDR3 coding DNA: TGCGCCAGCAGCGGGACCGGGACAGGGATCTATGGCTACACCTTC. As protein: CASSGTGTGIYGYTF.

The table lists this clone with a count of one. This chain connects TRBV9 to TRBJ1-2; TRBD1 might be the D (5 bases). From germline, CDR1 is SGDLS and CDR2 YYNGEE. The CDR3 spans 13 residues. The V and J ends lost 2 bases and 1 base respectively, with 6 bases between them. CDR3 protein: CASSVDSNYGYTF. The DNA of the CDR3 is TGTGCCAGCAGCGTCGACAGTAACTATGGCTACACCTTC.